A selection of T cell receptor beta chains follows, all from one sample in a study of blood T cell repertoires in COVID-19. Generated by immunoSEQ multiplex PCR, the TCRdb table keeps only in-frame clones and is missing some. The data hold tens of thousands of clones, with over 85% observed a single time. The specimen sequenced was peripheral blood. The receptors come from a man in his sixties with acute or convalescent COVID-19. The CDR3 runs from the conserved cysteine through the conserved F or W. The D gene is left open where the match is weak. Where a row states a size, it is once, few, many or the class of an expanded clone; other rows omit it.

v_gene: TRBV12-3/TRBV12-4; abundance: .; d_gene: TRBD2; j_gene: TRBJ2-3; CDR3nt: TGTGCCAGCAGCCCTGGGGGGAGGGAGCAGTATTTT; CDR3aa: CASSPGGREQYF
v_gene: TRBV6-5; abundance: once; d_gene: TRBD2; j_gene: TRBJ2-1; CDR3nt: TGTGCCAGCAGGGAGAGCGGGGGGCTCTACAATGAGCAGTTCTTC; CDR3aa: CASRESGGLYNEQFF
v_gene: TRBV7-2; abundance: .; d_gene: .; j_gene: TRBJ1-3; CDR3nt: TGTGCCAGCAGCTTAGACGGGAGCTCTGGAAACACCATATATTTT; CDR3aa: CASSLDGSSGNTIYF
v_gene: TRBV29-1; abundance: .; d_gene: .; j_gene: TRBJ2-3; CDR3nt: TGCAGCGTTGATTACACAGATACGCAGTATTTT; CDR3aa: CSVDYTDTQYF
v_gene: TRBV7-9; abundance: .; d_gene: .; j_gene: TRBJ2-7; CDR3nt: TGTGCCAGCAGCCCCGGGGGACGGCCTATGAGATCCTCCCGCGAGCAGTACTTC; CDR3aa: CASSPGGRPMRSSREQYF
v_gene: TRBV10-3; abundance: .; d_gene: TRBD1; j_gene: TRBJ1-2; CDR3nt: TGTGCCATCAGACGACAGGGTTCTAACTATGGCTACACCTTC; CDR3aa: CAIRRQGSNYGYTF
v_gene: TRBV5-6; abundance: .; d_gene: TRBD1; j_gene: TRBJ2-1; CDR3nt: TGTGCCAGCAGCTCTACCTCGGGACAGGGATACAATGAGCAGTTCTTC; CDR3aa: CASSSTSGQGYNEQFF
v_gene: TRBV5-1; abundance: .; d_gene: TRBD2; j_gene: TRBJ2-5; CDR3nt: TGCGCCAGCAAAGTTAGCGGGGGCCCGCAAGAGACCCAGTACTTC; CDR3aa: CASKVSGGPQETQYF
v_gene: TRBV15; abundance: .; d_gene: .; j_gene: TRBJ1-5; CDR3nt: TGTGCCACCAGCAGAGGCGGGTACAATCAGCCCCAGCATTTT; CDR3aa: CATSRGGYNQPQHF
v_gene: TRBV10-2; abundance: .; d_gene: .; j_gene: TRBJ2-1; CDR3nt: TGCGCCAGCAAGCGAGTGGAGGGACACAATGAGCAGTTCTTC; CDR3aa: CASKRVEGHNEQFF
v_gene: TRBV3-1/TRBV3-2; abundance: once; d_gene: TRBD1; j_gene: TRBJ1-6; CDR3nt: TGTGCCAGCAGCCAAAGTACAGGGGGTAATTCACCCCTCCACTTT; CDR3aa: CASSQSTGGNSPLHF
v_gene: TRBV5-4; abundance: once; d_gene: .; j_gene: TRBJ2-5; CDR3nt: TGTGCCAGCAGTCCTACGGGGACACAAGAGACCCAGTACTTC; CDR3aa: CASSPTGTQETQYF
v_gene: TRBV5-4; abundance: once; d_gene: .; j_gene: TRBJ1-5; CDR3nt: TGTGCCAGCAGCTTGGAGCCCCGTTCCCAGCCCCAGCATTTT; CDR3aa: CASSLEPRSQPQHF
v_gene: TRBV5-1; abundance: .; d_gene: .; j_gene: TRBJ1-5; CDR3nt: TGCGCCACCAGAGAATCTCCGGGGGGAAGAGGGCCCCAGCATTTT; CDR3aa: CATRESPGGRGPQHF
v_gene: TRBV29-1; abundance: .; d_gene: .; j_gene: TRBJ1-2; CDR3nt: TGCAGCGTGGTTGGGGCCTATGGCTACACCTTC; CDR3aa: CSVVGAYGYTF